This note documents a single T cell receptor (beta chain) sequence. The data belong to a study of blood T cell repertoires in COVID-19. Overall study context: The study drew acute and convalescent COVID-19 samples from the United States, Italy and Spain. The analysed material was cDNA or gDNA that came from T cells, B-cell-depleted T cells, or PBMCs.

Authors' data handling: For nucleated cells, counts were estimated from reference gene primer amplification. Sequencing was performed with immunoSEQ multiplex PCR; in TCRdb, only in-frame clones are kept and a portion is missing. Clone size and the V and J calls come from that table; the DNA yielded D and trimming. The sample includes approximately 350,000 clones, more than 80% of them seen just once. Trimming took 0 bases from V and 5 from J; bases not matched to a gene: 4. Per the germline V gene, CDR1 is MNHEY and CDR2 is SVGAGI. This CDR3 region has 16 residues. The TCR originated in a man aged 40-49 years with acute or convalescent COVID-19. What was sequenced was peripheral blood. This chain links TRBV6-5 with TRBJ2-1; 10 nucleotides agree with TRBD2. The CDR3 region has the DNA TGTGCCAGCAGTTACTCCCGGACTAGCGGTCACAATGAGCAGTTCTTC. Protein: CASSYSRTSGHNEQFF.